This T cell receptor beta chain was obtained from a study of response to subunit inactivated influenza vaccine. CDR3 length equals 15 residues. CDR1 and CDR2 (germline): MNHEY, SMNVEV (reference sequence). V was cut by 6 bases and J by 0 bases, with 12 bases left in between. TCRdb passed the RT-PCR reads through MiXCR, listing each CDR3 protein once. Found here are just under 250,000 distinct CDR3 sequences, less than 15% of them singletons; the top ten hold approximately 7.8%. This clonotype occurred a few times. The chain has TRBV27 and TRBJ1-5; perhaps TRBD1 as D (6 bases). The TCR was taken from a man over 45 who received an inactivated influenza vaccine. This material consisted of non-naive T cells sorted from PBMCs, taken 14 to 15 days before vaccination. This CDR3 reads CASRNYRDSNQPQHF. DNA of the CDR3: TGTGCCAGCAGAAACTACAGGGATAGCAATCAGCCCCAGCATTTT.